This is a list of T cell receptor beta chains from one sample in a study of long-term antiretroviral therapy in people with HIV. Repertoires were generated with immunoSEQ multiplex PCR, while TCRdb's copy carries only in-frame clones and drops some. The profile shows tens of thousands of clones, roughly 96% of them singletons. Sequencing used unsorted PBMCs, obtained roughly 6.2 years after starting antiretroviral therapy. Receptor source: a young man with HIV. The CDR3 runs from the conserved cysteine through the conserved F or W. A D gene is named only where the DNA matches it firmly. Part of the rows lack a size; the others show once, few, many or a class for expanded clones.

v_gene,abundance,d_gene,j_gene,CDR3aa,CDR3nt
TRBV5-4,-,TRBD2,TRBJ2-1,CASSHSGRGYNEQFF,TGTGCCAGCAGCCACAGCGGGAGGGGGTACAATGAGCAGTTCTTC
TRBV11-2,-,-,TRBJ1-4,CASSTPGLFNEKLFF,TGTGCCAGCAGCACCCCAGGTTTATTTAATGAAAAACTGTTTTTT
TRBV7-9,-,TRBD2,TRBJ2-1,CASSPPPGLAAYNEQFF,TGTGCCAGCAGCCCGCCGCCCGGACTAGCGGCTTACAATGAGCAGTTCTTC
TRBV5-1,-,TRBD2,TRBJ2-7,CASSQNSGGPYEQYF,TGCGCCAGCAGCCAGAATAGCGGGGGCCCCTACGAGCAGTACTTC
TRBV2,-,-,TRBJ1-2,CASTWTIFYGYTF,TGTGCCAGCACCTGGACCATTTTCTATGGCTACACCTTC
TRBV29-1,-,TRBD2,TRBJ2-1,CSVVGTSGTYNEQFF,TGCAGCGTTGTGGGTACTAGCGGGACCTACAATGAGCAGTTCTTC
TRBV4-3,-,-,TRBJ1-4,CASSQGEKATNEKLFF,TGCGCCAGCAGCCAAGGTGAAAAGGCAACTAATGAAAAACTGTTTTTT
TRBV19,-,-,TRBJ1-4,CASSTHREGTNEKLFF,TGTGCCAGTAGTACCCACCGGGAGGGGACTAATGAAAAACTGTTTTTT
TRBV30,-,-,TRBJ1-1,CAWRPLGELVTEAFF,TGTGCCTGGAGACCTCTCGGGGAACTGGTCACTGAAGCTTTCTTT
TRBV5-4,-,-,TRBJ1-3,CASSLDQGAGNTIYF,TGTGCCAGCAGCTTGGATCAGGGTGCTGGAAACACCATATATTTT
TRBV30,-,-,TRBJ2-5,CAWTPQGRQETQYF,TGTGCCTGGACCCCGCAGGGTAGACAAGAGACCCAGTACTTC
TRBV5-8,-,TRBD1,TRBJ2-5,CASSLGGLQETQYF,TGTGCCAGCAGCTTAGGGGGCCTACAAGAGACCCAGTACTTC
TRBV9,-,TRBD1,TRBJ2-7,CASSAPGQGYEQYF,TGTGCCAGCAGCGCCCCGGGACAGGGCTACGAGCAGTACTTC
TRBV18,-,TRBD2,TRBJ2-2,CASSPRLAGSPSNTGELFF,TGTGCCAGCTCACCAAGACTAGCGGGGAGCCCCTCGAACACCGGGGAGCTGTTTTTT
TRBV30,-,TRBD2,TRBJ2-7,CAWGRATEQYF,TGTGCCTGGGGGAGGGCTACGGAGCAGTACTTC
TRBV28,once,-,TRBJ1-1,CASSPLRTNTEAFF,TGTGCCAGCAGTCCCCTTCGGACGAACACTGAAGCTTTCTTT
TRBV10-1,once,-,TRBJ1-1,CASSESRQVADTEAFF,TGCGCCAGCAGTGAGTCTAGACAGGTTGCTGACACTGAAGCTTTCTTT
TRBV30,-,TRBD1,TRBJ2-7,CAWNPGQGLPEYF,TGTGCCTGGAACCCGGGACAGGGATTACCGGAGTACTTC
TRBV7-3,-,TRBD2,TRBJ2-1,CASSLGAGTSGGALYNEQFF,TGTGCCAGCAGCTTAGGTGCTGGGACTAGCGGGGGGGCCCTTTACAATGAGCAGTTCTTC
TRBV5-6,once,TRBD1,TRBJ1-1,CASSLWTGGMNTEAFF,TGTGCCAGCAGCTTATGGACAGGGGGCATGAACACTGAAGCTTTCTTT
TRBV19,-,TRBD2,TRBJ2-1,CASSISVGSGSHNEQFF,TGTGCCAGTAGTATATCCGTCGGGAGCGGGAGTCATAATGAGCAGTTCTTC
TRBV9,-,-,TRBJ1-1,CASSVALAAEAFF,TGTGCCAGCAGCGTAGCTTTGGCGGCTGAAGCTTTCTTT
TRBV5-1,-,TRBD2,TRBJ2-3,CASSAPPGLAGGFPTDTQYF,TGCGCCAGCAGCGCGCCCCCGGGACTAGCGGGAGGTTTCCCAACAGATACGCAGTATTTT
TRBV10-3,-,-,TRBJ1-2,CAITPEPKTYYGYTF,TGTGCCATCACCCCCGAACCGAAGACCTACTATGGCTACACCTTC
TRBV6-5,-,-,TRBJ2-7,CASRGGTFSYEQYF,TGTGCCAGCAGAGGCGGGACGTTCTCCTACGAGCAGTACTTC
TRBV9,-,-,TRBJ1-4,CASSVVHRQANEKLFF,TGTGCCAGCAGCGTAGTGCATAGGCAGGCTAATGAAAAACTGTTTTTT
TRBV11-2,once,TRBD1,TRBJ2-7,CASTSIRDSSYEQYF,TGTGCCAGCACCTCGATCCGGGACAGCTCCTACGAGCAGTACTTC